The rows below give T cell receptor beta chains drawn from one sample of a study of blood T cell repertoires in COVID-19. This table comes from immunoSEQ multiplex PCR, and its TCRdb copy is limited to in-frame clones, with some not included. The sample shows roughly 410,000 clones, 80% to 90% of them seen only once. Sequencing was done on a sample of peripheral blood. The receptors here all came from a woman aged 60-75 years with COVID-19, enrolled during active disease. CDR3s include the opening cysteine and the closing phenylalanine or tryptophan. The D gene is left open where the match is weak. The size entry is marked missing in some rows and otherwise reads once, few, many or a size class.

CDR3 DNA: TGTGCCAGCAGTTCTGACGGAACAGGGGGCTACGAGCAGTACTTC
CDR3 protein: CASSSDGTGGYEQYF
J gene: TRBJ2-7
clone size: -
V gene: TRBV7-3
D gene: TRBD1

CDR3 DNA: TGCGCCAGCAGCGTCCCAGGGGGGAGGAACACTGAAGCTTTCTTT
CDR3 protein: CASSVPGGRNTEAFF
J gene: TRBJ1-1
clone size: once
V gene: TRBV5-1
D gene: TRBD1

CDR3 DNA: TGTGCCAGCAGCGTAGGGACAGGGACGGGTCAGCCCCAGCATTTT
CDR3 protein: CASSVGTGTGQPQHF
J gene: TRBJ1-5
clone size: -
V gene: TRBV9
D gene: TRBD1

CDR3 DNA: TGTGCCAGCAGCTTAACCGGGACAGCCCCCTCCGTTGAGCAGTTCTTC
CDR3 protein: CASSLTGTAPSVEQFF
J gene: TRBJ2-1
clone size: -
V gene: TRBV5-4
D gene: TRBD1

CDR3 DNA: TGTGCCAGCAGCTACGCCGGTCTAGGAGAGACCCAGTACTTC
CDR3 protein: CASSYAGLGETQYF
J gene: TRBJ2-5
clone size: once
V gene: TRBV7-3
D gene: -

CDR3 DNA: TGTGCCAGCAGCTTACCCAGGGGCTACAATGAGCAGTTCTTC
CDR3 protein: CASSLPRGYNEQFF
J gene: TRBJ2-1
clone size: -
V gene: TRBV7-2
D gene: -

CDR3 DNA: TGTGCCAGCAGCAAGGGACAGGGTATTACTGGGGCCAACGTCCTGACTTTC
CDR3 protein: CASSKGQGITGANVLTF
J gene: TRBJ2-6
clone size: -
V gene: TRBV5-4
D gene: TRBD1

CDR3 DNA: TGTGCCAGCAGGCCGACGACAGGGGCCAATTCACCCCTCCACTTT
CDR3 protein: CASRPTTGANSPLHF
J gene: TRBJ1-6
clone size: -
V gene: TRBV6-5
D gene: TRBD1

CDR3 DNA: TGTGCCAGCAGGGACGGGAGTGGTGAAGCTTTCTTT
CDR3 protein: CASRDGSGEAFF
J gene: TRBJ1-1
clone size: -
V gene: TRBV14
D gene: -

CDR3 DNA: TGTGCCAGCCGGGACAGGGGGCAGGCTTTCTTT
CDR3 protein: CASRDRGQAFF
J gene: TRBJ1-1
clone size: -
V gene: TRBV6-5
D gene: TRBD1

CDR3 DNA: TGTGCCAGCAGTAGCGGGGGTGAGGATGAGCAGTTCTTC
CDR3 protein: CASSSGGEDEQFF
J gene: TRBJ2-1
clone size: few
V gene: TRBV28
D gene: TRBD2

CDR3 DNA: TGTGCCACCAGCAGAGTGCCGTTCCAGGGGGCCTACGAGCAGTACTTC
CDR3 protein: CATSRVPFQGAYEQYF
J gene: TRBJ2-7
clone size: -
V gene: TRBV15
D gene: TRBD1

CDR3 DNA: TGCGCCAGCAGCGTCCAACTAGCGGGGCAAGAGACCCAGTACTTC
CDR3 protein: CASSVQLAGQETQYF
J gene: TRBJ2-5
clone size: -
V gene: TRBV5-1
D gene: TRBD2

CDR3 DNA: TGTGCCAGTAGCCAGCCCGGGACAGGGTTGAGCGGTAACAGCAATCAGCCCCAGCATTTT
CDR3 protein: CASSQPGTGLSGNSNQPQHF
J gene: TRBJ1-5
clone size: few
V gene: TRBV19
D gene: TRBD1

CDR3 DNA: TGTGCCAGCAGCCAAGCCCACAGGGGTAACTATGGCTACACCTTC
CDR3 protein: CASSQAHRGNYGYTF
J gene: TRBJ1-2
clone size: -
V gene: TRBV14
D gene: TRBD1

CDR3 DNA: TGTGCCAGCGGCCCCCAGGGAGGGAAGACCCAGTACTTC
CDR3 protein: CASGPQGGKTQYF
J gene: TRBJ2-5
clone size: -
V gene: TRBV12-3/TRBV12-4
D gene: TRBD2

CDR3 DNA: TGTGCCAGCAGCTTCCCTCTTGGGGCCAACGTCCTGACTTTC
CDR3 protein: CASSFPLGANVLTF
J gene: TRBJ2-6
clone size: -
V gene: TRBV5-6
D gene: -

CDR3 DNA: TGTGCCAGCAGCTTAAGGGGAGGTATTGAAGAGCAGTACTTC
CDR3 protein: CASSLRGGIEEQYF
J gene: TRBJ2-7
clone size: -
V gene: TRBV7-3
D gene: -

CDR3 DNA: TGTGCCAGCGCTTCCCCTAGGGGACCGGGGGGCAATCAGCCCCAGCATTTT
CDR3 protein: CASASPRGPGGNQPQHF
J gene: TRBJ1-5
clone size: -
V gene: TRBV7-2
D gene: -

CDR3 DNA: TGTGCCAGCAGTGAGACCCAGGGGGAAATTGTTGAGCAGTACTTC
CDR3 protein: CASSETQGEIVEQYF
J gene: TRBJ2-7
clone size: -
V gene: TRBV9
D gene: TRBD1